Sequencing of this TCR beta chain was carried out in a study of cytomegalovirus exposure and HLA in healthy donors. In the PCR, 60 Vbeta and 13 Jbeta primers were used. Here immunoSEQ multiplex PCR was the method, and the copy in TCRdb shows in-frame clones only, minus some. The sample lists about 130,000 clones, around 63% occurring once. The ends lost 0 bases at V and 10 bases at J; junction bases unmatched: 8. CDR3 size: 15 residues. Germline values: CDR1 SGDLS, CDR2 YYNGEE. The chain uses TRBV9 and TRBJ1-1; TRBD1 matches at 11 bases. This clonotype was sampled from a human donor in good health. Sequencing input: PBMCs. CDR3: CASSVGGGTGGTAFF. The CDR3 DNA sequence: TGTGCCAGCAGCGTAGGGGGTGGGACAGGGGGAACAGCTTTCTTT.